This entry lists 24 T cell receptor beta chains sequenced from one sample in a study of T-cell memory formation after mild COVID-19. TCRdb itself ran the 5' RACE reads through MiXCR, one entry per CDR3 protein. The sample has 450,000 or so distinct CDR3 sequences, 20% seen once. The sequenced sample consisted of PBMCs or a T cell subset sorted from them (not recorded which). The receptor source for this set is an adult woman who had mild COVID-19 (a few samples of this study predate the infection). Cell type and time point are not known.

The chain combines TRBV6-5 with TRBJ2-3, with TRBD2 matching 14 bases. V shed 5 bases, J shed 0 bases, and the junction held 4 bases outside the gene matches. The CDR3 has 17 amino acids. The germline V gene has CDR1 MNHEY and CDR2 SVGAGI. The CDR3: CASSRLAGGSSTDTQYF. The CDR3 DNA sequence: TGTGCCAGCAGTCGACTAGCGGGGGGGTCTAGCACAGATACGCAGTATTTT.

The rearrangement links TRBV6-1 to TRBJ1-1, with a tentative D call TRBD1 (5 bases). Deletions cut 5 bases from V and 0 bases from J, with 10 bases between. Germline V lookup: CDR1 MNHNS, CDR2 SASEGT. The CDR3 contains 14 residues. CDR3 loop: CASSRQLLNTEAFF. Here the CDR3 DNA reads TGTGCCAGCAGTAGACAGTTATTGAACACTGAAGCTTTCTTT.

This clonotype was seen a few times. CDR3 nucleotide sequence: TGTGCCAGCAGTCACATTCCGGGACTACCTAATGAGCAGTTCTTC. Residues: CASSHIPGLPNEQFF. The chain uses TRBV27 and TRBJ2-1, with 7 bases matching TRBD2. CDR1 is MNHEY and CDR2 is SMNVEV in the germline V gene (reference sequence). V gave up 5 bases and J gave up 7 bases; unmatched junction bases: 11. This CDR3 contains 15 residues.

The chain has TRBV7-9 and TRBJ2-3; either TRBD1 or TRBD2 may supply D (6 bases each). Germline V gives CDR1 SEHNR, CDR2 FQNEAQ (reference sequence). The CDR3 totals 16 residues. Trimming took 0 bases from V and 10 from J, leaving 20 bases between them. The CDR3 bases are TGTGCCAGCAGCTTAGCGTACGGGGGCGAGTATTTCGCGCAGTATTTT. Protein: CASSLAYGGEYFAQYF.

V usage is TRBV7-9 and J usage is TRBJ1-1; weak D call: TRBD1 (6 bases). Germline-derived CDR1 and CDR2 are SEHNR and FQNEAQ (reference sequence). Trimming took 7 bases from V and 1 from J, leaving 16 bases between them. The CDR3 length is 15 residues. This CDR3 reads CASTLDSRGNTEAFF. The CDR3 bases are TGTGCCAGCACCCTGGACAGCCGGGGGAACACTGAAGCTTTCTTT.

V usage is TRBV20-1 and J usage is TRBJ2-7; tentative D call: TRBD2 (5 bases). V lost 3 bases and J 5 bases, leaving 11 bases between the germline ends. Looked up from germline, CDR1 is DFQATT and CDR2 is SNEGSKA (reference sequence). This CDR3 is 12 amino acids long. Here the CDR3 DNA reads TGCAGTGCTAGTGATGAGGGCCACGAGCAGTACTTC. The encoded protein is CSASDEGHEQYF.

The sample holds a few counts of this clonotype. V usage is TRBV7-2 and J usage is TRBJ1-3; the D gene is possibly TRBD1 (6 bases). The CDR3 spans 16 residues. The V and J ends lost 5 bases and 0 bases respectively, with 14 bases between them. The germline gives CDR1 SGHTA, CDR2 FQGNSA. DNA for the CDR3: TGTGCCAGCAGCCCCGGCAGGGGTCTCTCTGGAAACACCATATATTTT. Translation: CASSPGRGLSGNTIYF. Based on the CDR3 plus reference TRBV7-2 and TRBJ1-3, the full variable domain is GAGVSQSPSNKVTEKGKDVELRCDPISGHTALYWYRQSLGQGLEFLIYFQGNSAPDKSGLPSDRFSAERTGGSVSTLTIQRTQQEDSAVYLCASSPGRGLSGNTIYFGEGSWLTVV.

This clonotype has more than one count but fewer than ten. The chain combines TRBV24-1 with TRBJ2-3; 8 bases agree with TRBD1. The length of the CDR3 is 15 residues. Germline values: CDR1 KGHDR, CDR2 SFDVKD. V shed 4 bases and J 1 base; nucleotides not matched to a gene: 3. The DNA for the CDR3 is TGTGCCACCAGTGACCTGACAGGGGGCACAGATACGCAGTATTTT. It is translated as CATSDLTGGTDTQYF.

The CDR3 region is CASSVRTPTFDTDTQYF. The CDR3 DNA sequence: TGCGCCAGCAGCGTTCGGACACCTACATTTGACACAGATACGCAGTATTTT. The chain joins TRBV4-1 to TRBJ2-3; maybe TRBD1 (5 bases). V was shortened by 5 bases and J by 2 bases, with 20 bases between the two germline ends. This CDR3 region has 17 residues. Germline CDR1 MGHRA, CDR2 YSYEKL.

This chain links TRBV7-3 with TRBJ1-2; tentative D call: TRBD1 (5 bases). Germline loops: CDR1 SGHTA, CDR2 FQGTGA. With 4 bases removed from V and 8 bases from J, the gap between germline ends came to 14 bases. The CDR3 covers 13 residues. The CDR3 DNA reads TGTGCCAGCAGCTCGGGACTCCCCCAGGGCTACACCTTC. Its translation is CASSSGLPQGYTF.

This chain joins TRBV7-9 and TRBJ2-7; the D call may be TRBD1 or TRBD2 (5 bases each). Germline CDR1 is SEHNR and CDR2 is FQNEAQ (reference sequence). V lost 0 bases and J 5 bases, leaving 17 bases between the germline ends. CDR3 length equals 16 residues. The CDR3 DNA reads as TGTGCCAGCAGCTTAGCGCCTCTCGGGACCGGGCACGAGCAGTACTTC. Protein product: CASSLAPLGTGHEQYF.

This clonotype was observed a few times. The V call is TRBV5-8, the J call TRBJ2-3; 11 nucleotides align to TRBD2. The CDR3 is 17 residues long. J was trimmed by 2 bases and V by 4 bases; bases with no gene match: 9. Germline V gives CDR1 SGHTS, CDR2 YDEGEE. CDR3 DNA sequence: TGTGCCAGCAGCGCTCCGGGACTAGCGGAATTCACAGATACGCAGTATTTT. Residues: CASSAPGLAEFTDTQYF. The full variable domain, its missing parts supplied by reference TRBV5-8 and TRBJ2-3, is EAGVTQSPTHLIKTRGQQATLRCSPISGHTSVYWYQQALGLGLQFLLWYDEGEERNRGNFPPRFSGRQFPNYSSELNVNALELEDSALYLCASSAPGLAEFTDTQYFGPGTRLTVL.

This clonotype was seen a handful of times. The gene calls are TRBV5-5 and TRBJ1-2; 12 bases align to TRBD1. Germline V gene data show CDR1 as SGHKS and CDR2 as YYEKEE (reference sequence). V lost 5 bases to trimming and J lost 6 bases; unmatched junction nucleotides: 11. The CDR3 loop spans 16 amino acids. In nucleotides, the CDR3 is TGTGCCAGCAGTTCCCGGGACAGGGGGCCTGCGAATGGCTACACCTTC. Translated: CASSSRDRGPANGYTF.

The CDR3 bases are TGTGCCAGCAGCTTAAGTAGCCCCTATGGACAGGGGAGGCAGCCCCAGCATTTT. It encodes CASSLSSPYGQGRQPQHF. The chain has TRBV7-9 and TRBJ1-5; TRBD1 matches 9 bases. There are 18 residues in the CDR3. V lost 2 bases to trimming and J lost 7 bases; unmatched junction nucleotides: 15. Germline assignment: CDR1 SEHNR and CDR2 FQNEAQ (reference sequence).

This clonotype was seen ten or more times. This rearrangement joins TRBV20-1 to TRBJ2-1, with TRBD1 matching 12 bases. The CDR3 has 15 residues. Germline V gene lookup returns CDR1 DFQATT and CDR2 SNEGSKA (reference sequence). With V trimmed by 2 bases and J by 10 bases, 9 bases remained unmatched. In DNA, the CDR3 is TGCAGTGCTAGAAGGCCGGGACAGGGGGCAGGGGAGCAGTTCTTC. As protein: CSARRPGQGAGEQFF.

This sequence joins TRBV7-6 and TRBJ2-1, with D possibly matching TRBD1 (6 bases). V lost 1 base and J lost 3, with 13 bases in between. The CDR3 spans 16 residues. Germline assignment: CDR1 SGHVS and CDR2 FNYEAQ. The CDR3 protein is CASSLGNRASYNEQFF. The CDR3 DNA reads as TGTGCCAGCAGCTTAGGAAACAGGGCCAGCTACAATGAGCAGTTCTTC.

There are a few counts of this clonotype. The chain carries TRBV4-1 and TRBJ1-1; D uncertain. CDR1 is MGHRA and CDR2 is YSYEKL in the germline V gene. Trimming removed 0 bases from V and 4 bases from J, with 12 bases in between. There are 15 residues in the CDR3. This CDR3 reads CASSQEGRVGTEAFF. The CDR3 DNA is TGCGCCAGCAGCCAAGAAGGCCGTGTGGGCACTGAAGCTTTCTTT.

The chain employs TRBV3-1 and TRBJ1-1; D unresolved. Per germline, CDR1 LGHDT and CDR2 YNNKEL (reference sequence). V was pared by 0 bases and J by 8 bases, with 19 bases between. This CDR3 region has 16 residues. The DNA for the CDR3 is TGTGCCAGCAGCCAAGATCCGATTGGGTCGTCGTGGGAAGCTTTCTTT. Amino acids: CASSQDPIGSSWEAFF.

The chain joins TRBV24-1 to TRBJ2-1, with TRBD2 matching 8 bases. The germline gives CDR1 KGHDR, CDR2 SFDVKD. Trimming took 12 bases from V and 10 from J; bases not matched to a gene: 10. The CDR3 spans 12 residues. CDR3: CASSAGVREQFF. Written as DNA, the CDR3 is TGTGCCTCCTCAGCGGGAGTACGGGAGCAGTTCTTC.

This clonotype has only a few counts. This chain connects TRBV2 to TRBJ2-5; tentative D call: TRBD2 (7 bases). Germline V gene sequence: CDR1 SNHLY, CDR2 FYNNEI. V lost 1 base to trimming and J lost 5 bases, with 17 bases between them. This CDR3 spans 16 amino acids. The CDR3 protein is CASSEGAGAAWETQYF. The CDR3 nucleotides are TGTGCCAGCAGTGAAGGCGCGGGGGCTGCTTGGGAGACCCAGTACTTC.

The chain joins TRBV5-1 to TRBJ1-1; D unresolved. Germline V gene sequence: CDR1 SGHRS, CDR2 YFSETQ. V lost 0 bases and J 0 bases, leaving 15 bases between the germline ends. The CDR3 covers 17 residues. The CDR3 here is CASSLAESGDMNTEAFF. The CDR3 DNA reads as TGCGCCAGCAGCTTGGCAGAGTCGGGAGATATGAACACTGAAGCTTTCTTT.

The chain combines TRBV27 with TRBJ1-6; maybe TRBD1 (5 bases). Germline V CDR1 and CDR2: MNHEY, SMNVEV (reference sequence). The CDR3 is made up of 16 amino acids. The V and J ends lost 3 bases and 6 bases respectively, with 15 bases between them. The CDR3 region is CASSFYTRESNSPLHF. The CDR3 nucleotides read TGTGCCAGCAGTTTCTACACCAGGGAAAGTAATTCACCCCTCCACTTT.

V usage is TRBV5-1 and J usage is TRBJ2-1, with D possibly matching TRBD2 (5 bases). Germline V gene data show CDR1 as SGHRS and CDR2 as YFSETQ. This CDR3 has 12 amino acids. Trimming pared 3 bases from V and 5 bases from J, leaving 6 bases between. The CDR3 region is CASSWGDNEQFF. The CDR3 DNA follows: TGCGCCAGCAGCTGGGGAGACAATGAGCAGTTCTTC.

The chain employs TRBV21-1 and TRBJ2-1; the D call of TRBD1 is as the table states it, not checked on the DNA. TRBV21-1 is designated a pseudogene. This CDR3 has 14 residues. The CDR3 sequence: CAIAPGRVYNEQFF. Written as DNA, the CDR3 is TGTGCCATCGCCCCGGGGCGGGTTTACAATGAGCAGTTCTTC.